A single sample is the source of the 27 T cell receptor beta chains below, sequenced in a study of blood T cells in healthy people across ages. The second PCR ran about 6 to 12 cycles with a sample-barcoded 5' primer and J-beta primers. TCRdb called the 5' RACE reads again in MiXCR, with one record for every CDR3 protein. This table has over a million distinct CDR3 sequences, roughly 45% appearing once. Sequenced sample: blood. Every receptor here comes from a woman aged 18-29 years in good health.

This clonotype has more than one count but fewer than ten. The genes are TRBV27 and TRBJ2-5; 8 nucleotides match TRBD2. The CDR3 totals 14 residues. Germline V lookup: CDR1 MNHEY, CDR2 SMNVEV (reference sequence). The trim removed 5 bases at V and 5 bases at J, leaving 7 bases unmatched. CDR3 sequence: CASSPGTRGETQYF. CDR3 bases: TGTGCCAGCAGTCCTGGGACTAGGGGGGAGACCCAGTACTTC.

The CDR3 loop reads CAITGTSGETQYF. CDR3 coding DNA: TGTGCCATCACTGGGACTAGCGGCGAGACCCAGTACTTC. The chain joins TRBV10-3 to TRBJ2-5; TRBD2 agrees at 11 bases. Germline V gene sequence: CDR1 ENHRY, CDR2 SYGVKD. The CDR3 sequence is 13 residues long. Trimming cost V 7 bases and J 5 bases; bases outside gene matches: 3.

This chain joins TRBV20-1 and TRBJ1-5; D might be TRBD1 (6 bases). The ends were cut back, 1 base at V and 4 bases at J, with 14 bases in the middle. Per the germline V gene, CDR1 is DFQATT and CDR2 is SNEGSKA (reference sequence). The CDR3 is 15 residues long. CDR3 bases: TGCAGTGCTAGAGTCGCGGACAGCGCAAATCAGCCCCAGCATTTT. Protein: CSARVADSANQPQHF.

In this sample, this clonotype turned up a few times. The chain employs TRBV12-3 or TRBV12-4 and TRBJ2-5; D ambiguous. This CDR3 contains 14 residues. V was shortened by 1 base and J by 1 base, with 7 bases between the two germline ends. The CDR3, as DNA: TGTGCCAGCAGTTTAGGGACCTTCCAAGAGACCCAGTACTTC. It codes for CASSLGTFQETQYF.

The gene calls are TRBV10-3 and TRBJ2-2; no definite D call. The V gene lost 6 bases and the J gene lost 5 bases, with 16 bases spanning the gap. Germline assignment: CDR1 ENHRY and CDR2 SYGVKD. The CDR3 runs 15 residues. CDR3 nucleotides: TGTGCCATCAGCTTGGCCCAGCCAGGAACCGGGGAGCTGTTTTTT. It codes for CAISLAQPGTGELFF.

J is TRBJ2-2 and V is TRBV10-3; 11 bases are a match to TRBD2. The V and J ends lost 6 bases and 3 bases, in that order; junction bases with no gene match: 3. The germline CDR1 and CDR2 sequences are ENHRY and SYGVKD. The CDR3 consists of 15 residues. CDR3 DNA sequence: TGTGCCATCAGGAGGGGACTAGCGGACACCGGGGAGCTGTTTTTT. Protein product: CAIRRGLADTGELFF.

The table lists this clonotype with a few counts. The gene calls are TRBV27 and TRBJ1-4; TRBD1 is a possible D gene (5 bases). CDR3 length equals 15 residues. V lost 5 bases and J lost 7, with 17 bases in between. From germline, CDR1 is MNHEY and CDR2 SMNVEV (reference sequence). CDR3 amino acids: CASSAGLLPSEKLFF. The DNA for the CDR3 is TGTGCCAGCAGTGCGGGACTCTTACCCTCTGAAAAACTGTTTTTT.

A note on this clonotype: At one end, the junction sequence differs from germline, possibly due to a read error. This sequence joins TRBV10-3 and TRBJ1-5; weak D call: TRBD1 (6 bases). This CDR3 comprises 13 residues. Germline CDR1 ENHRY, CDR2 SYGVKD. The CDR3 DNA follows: TGTGCCAGCACAGGACAGCCTAATCGGCCCCAGCATTTT. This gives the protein CASTGQPNRPQHF.

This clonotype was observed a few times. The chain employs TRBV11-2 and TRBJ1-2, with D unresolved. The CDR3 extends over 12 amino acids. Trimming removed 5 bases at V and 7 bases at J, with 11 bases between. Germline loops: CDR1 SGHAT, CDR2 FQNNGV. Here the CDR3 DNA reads TGTGCCAGCAGCCTTCCGCAAGGTGGCTACACCTTC. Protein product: CASSLPQGGYTF.

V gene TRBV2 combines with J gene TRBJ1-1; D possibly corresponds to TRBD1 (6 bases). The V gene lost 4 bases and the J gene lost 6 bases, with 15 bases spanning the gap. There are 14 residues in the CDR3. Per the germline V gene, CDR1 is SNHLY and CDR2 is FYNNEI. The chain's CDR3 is CASSAIGGGAEAFF. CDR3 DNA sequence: TGTGCCAGCAGTGCCATCGGGGGCGGCGCTGAAGCTTTCTTT.

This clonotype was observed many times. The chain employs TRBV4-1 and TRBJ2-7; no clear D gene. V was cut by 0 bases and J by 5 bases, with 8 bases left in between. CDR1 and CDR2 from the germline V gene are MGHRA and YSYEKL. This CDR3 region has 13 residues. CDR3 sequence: CASSQDPGHEQYF. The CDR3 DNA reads TGCGCCAGCAGCCAAGATCCAGGCCACGAGCAGTACTTC.

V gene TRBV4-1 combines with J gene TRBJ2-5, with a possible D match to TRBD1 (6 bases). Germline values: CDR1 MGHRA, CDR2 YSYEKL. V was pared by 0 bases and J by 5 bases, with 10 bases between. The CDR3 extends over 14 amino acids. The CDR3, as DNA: TGCGCCAGCAGCCAAGACCCAGGGGAGGAGACCCAGTACTTC. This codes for CASSQDPGEETQYF.

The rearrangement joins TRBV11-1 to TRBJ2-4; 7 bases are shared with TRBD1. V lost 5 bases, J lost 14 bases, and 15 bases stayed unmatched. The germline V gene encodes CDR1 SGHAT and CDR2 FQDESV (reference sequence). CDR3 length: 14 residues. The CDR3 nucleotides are TGTGCCAGCAGCGCGACTCAACAGGGGACCCCAGAGTACTTC. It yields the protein CASSATQQGTPEYF.

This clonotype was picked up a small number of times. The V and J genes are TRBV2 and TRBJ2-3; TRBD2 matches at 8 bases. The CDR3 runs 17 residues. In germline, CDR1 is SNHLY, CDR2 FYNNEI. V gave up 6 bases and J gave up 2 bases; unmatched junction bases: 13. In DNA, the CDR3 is TGTGCCAGCAGATTCGAAGAACTAGCGGCTTCCACAGATACGCAGTATTTT. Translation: CASRFEELAASTDTQYF.

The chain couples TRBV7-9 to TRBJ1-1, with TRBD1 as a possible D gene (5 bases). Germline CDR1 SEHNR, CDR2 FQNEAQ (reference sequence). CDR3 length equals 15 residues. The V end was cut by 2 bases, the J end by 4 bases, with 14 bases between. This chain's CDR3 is CASSLPRPGGTEAFF. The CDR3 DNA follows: TGTGCCAGCAGCTTACCGAGACCGGGGGGCACTGAAGCTTTCTTT.

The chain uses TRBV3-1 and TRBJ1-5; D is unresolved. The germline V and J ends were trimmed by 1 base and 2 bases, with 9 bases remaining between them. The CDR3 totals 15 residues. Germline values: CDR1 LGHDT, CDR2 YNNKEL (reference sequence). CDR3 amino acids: CASSQGRAGNQPQHF. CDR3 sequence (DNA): TGTGCCAGCAGCCAAGGTAGGGCTGGCAATCAGCCCCAGCATTTT. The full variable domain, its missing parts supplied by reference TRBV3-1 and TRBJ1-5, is DTAVSQTPKYLVTQMGNDKSIKCEQNLGHDTMYWYKQDSKKFLKIMFSYNNKELIINETVPNRFSPKSPDKAHLNLHINSLELGDSAVYFCASSQGRAGNQPQHFGDGTRLSIL.

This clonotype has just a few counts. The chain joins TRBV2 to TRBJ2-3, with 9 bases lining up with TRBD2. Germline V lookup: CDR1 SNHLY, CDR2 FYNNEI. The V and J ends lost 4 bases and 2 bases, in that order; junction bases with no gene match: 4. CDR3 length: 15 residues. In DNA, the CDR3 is TGTGCCAGCAGTGCGCTAGCGGGAAACACAGATACGCAGTATTTT. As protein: CASSALAGNTDTQYF.

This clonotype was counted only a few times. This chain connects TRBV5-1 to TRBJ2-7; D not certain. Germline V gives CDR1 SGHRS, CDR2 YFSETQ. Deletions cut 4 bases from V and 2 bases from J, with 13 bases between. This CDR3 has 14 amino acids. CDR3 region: CASSQTDGTYEQYF. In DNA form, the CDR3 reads TGCGCCAGCAGCCAAACGGACGGTACCTACGAGCAGTACTTC. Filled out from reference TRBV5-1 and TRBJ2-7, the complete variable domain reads KAGVTQTPRYLIKTRGQQVTLSCSPISGHRSVSWYQQTPGQGLQFLFEYFSETQRNKGNFPGRFSGRQFSNSRSEMNVSTLELGDSALYLCASSQTDGTYEQYFGPGTRLTVT.

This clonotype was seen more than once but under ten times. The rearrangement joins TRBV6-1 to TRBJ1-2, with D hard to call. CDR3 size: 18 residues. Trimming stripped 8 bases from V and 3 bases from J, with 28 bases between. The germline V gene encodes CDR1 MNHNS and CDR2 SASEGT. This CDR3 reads CASSPWAIRSRVDYGYTF. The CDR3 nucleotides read TGTGCCAGCTCCCCTTGGGCGATTCGGAGCCGAGTTGACTATGGCTACACCTTC.

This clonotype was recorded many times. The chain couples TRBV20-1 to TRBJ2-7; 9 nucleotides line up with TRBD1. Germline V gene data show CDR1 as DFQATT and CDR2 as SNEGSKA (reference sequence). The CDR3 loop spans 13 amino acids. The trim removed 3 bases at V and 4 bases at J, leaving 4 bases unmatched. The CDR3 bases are TGCAGTGCTAGGGGGACAGGGATGTACGAGCAGTACTTC. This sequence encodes CSARGTGMYEQYF.

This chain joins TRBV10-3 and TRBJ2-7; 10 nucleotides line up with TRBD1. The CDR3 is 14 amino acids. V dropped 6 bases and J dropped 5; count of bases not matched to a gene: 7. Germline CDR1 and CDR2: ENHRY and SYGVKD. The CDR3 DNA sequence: TGTGCCATCAGAACGAAAGGGACAGGGGACGAGCAGTACTTC. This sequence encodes CAIRTKGTGDEQYF.

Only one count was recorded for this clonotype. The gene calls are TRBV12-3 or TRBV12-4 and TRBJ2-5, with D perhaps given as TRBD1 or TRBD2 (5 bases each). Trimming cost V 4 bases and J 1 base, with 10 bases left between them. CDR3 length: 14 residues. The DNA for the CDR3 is TGTGCCAGCAGTTGGGGACGAACCCAAGAGACCCAGTACTTC. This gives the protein CASSWGRTQETQYF.

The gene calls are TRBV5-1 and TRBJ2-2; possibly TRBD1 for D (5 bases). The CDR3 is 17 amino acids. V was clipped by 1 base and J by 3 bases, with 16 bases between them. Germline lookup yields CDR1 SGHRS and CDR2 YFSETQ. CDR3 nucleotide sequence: TGCGCCAGCAGCTTGTATACCAGGGCCTCGGACACCGGGGAGCTGTTTTTT. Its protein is CASSLYTRASDTGELFF.

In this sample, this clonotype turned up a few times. CDR3 in amino acids: CASSYSDQNIQYF. DNA of the CDR3: TGTGCCAGCAGCTACTCGGACCAAAACATTCAGTACTTC. This chain uses TRBV7-8 with TRBJ2-4; no firm D call. This CDR3 is built from 13 residues. Germline CDR1 is SGHVS and CDR2 is FQNEAQ. Trimming left V 4 bases short and J 5 bases short, with 9 bases between.

CDR3 sequence: CASRPGQAATGELFF. The CDR3, as DNA: TGTGCCAGCAGGCCTGGACAGGCTGCCACCGGGGAGCTGTTTTTT. The V and J genes are TRBV27 and TRBJ2-2; 7 nucleotides match TRBD1. V lost 6 bases, J lost 4 bases, and 8 bases stayed unmatched. The CDR3 spans 15 residues. Germline lookup yields CDR1 MNHEY and CDR2 SMNVEV (reference sequence).

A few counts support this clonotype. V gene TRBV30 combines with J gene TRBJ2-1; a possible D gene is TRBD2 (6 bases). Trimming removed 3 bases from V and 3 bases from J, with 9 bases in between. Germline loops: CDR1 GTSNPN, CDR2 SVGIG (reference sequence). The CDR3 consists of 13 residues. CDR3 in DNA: TGTGCCTGGAGCGGCGGGGACTACAATGAGCAGTTCTTC. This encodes CAWSGGDYNEQFF. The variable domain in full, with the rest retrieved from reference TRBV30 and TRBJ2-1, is SQTIHQWPATLVQPVGSPLSLECTVEGTSNPNLYWYRQAAGRGLQLLFYSVGIGQISSEVPQNLSASRPQDRQFILSSKKLLLSDSGFYLCAWSGGDYNEQFFGPGTRLTVL.

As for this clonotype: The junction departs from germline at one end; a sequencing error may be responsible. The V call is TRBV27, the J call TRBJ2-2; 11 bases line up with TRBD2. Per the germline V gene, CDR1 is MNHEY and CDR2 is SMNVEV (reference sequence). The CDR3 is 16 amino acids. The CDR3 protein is CASGPGLADATGGLFF. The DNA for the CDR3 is TGTGCCAGCGGACCGGGACTAGCGGACGCCACCGGGGGGCTGTTTTTT.